This T cell receptor beta chain was documented in a study of blood T cell repertoires in COVID-19. Study details: Acute-phase and convalescent COVID-19 samples originated in the United States, Italy and Spain. Nucleic acid was either cDNA or gDNA, and it came from T cells, B-cell-depleted T cells, or PBMCs.

Authors' data handling: Amplification with reference gene primers provided the estimates of nucleated cell counts. Only in-frame clones appear in the TCRdb table, and some are missing; sequencing was by immunoSEQ multiplex PCR. The D gene and trimming were derived from the DNA, and the V and J assignments and clone size from that table. The table includes some 300,000 clones, about nine tenths detected once. This CDR3 is built from 14 residues. From germline, CDR1 is SGHNT and CDR2 YYREEE (reference sequence). Losses at the gene ends were 0 bases for V and 9 bases for J; bases not matched to a gene: 0.

The receptor was derived from a woman aged 50 to 60 with COVID-19, enrolled during active disease. Source material: peripheral blood. The chain is built from TRBV5-4 and TRBJ2-1; 13 bases align to TRBD2. The CDR3 bases are TGTGCCAGCAGCTTGGGGACTAGCGGGGGTGAGCAGTTCTTC. The encoded protein is CASSLGTSGGEQFF.